These 10 T cell receptor beta chains were all obtained from the same sample, sequenced in a study of cytomegalovirus exposure and HLA in healthy donors. Primers: 60 Vbeta forward and 13 Jbeta reverse. Sequencing was performed with immunoSEQ multiplex PCR; in TCRdb, only in-frame clones are kept and a portion is missing. This sample carries 200,000 or so clones, 75% to 90% of them seen once, and the ten largest clones take over 5.5%. The sequenced sample was PBMCs. The receptors here all came from a man aged 40-50 years in good health and CMV-seropositive.

J is TRBJ2-7 and V is TRBV6-6; 7 nucleotides align to TRBD2. Per germline, CDR1 MNHNY and CDR2 SVGAGI (reference sequence). V was pared by 8 bases and J by 3 bases, with 16 bases of the junction left unmatched. CDR3 length equals 16 residues. CDR3 amino acids: CASLPDPPGGLYEQYF. The DNA of the CDR3 is TGTGCCAGCCTCCCCGACCCGCCGGGGGGACTCTACGAGCAGTACTTC.

The chain recombines TRBV30 with TRBJ2-7, with TRBD1 matching 8 bases. The germline V gene has CDR1 GTSNPN and CDR2 SVGIG (reference sequence). With 2 bases clipped from V and 4 bases from J, the junction kept 10 bases outside the gene matches. The CDR3 consists of 15 residues. The DNA for the CDR3 is TGTGCCTGGAGTTTGCAGGGGGCGCCCCCGTACGAGCAGTACTTC. It codes for CAWSLQGAPPYEQYF.

The chain combines TRBV4-1 with TRBJ2-3, with 9 positions matching TRBD1. The junction had 10 bases not matched to a gene; V was cut back by 4 bases and J by 5 bases. CDR1 is MGHRA, CDR2 YSYEKL, per germline. The CDR3 covers 16 residues. CDR3 bases: TGCGCCAGCAGCCCAGGTGGGGGACAGGGTTTAGATACGCAGTATTTT. It encodes CASSPGGGQGLDTQYF.

The chain recombines TRBV7-3 with TRBJ1-2; 7 bases match TRBD1. CDR3 size: 18 residues. Per germline, CDR1 SGHTA and CDR2 FQGTGA. Unmatched junction bases numbered 11, after V lost 1 base and J lost 0 bases. The CDR3 DNA reads TGTGCCAGCAGCTTAAGAGGGGGCGGAGCATTCGCTAACTATGGCTACACCTTC. This translates into CASSLRGGGAFANYGYTF.

The genes are TRBV19 and TRBJ1-2; possible D gene TRBD1, 6 bases. The CDR3 consists of 13 residues. Between the trimmed V and J ends, which lost 4 bases and 4 bases, there was a span of 10 bases. Germline V gene data show CDR1 as LNHDA and CDR2 as SQIVND (reference sequence). The CDR3 DNA reads as TGTGCCAGTAGTACTACAGGGAGCTATGGCTACACCTTC. This sequence encodes CASSTTGSYGYTF. The full variable domain, rest sourced from reference TRBV19 and TRBJ1-2, is DGGITQSPKYLFRKEGQNVTLSCEQNLNHDAMYWYRQDPGQGLRLIYYSQIVNDFQKGDIAEGYSVSREKKESFPLTVTSAQKNPTAFYLCASSTTGSYGYTFGSGTRLTVV.

The chain links TRBV27 to TRBJ2-2, with 10 bases matching TRBD2. The CDR3 length is 19 residues. V lost 3 bases, J lost 3 bases, and 13 bases stayed unmatched. The germline V gene encodes CDR1 MNHEY and CDR2 SMNVEV (reference sequence). The CDR3 nucleotides are TGTGCCAGCAGTTTTAGCGGGGGGTTAAGCCTGGGGGACACCGGGGAGCTGTTTTTT. This gives the protein CASSFSGGLSLGDTGELFF.

The chain couples TRBV19 to TRBJ2-5, with 8 bases identical to TRBD1. This CDR3 region has 14 residues. Germline V gene lookup returns CDR1 LNHDA and CDR2 SQIVND (reference sequence). V lost 10 bases to trimming and J lost 2 bases; unmatched junction nucleotides: 9. The CDR3 nucleotides are TGTGCCACCCAGGACAGGGAGGAACAAGAGACCCAGTACTTC. Translating it yields CATQDREEQETQYF. The complete variable domain, with remaining parts taken from reference TRBV19 and TRBJ2-5, reads DGGITQSPKYLFRKEGQNVTLSCEQNLNHDAMYWYRQDPGQGLRLIYYSQIVNDFQKGDIAEGYSVSREKKESFPLTVTSAQKNPTAFYLCATQDREEQETQYFGPGTRLLVL.

This clone was observed a single time. The CDR3 region has the DNA TGTGCCAGCGGAAAGGTTGAAGGGAGCTACGAGCAGTACTTC. Its translation is CASGKVEGSYEQYF. The chain is built from TRBV6-1 and TRBJ2-7, with D perhaps matching TRBD2 (5 bases). The ends were cut back, 8 bases at V and 3 bases at J, with 17 bases in the middle. This CDR3 is 14 amino acids long. Germline loops: CDR1 MNHNS, CDR2 SASEGT.

This chain links TRBV9 with TRBJ2-2, with TRBD1 as a possible D gene (5 bases). V shed 0 bases and J shed 6 bases, with 9 bases lying between them. Germline CDR1 reads SGDLS; CDR2 reads YYNGEE. The CDR3 consists of 14 residues. The CDR3 reads CASSVDRRPGELFF. The CDR3 bases are TGTGCCAGCAGCGTAGACAGGAGACCCGGGGAGCTGTTTTTT. The full variable domain, in which reference TRBV9 and TRBJ2-2 provide the parts outside the CDR3, is DSGVTQTPKHLITATGQRVTLRCSPRSGDLSVYWYQQSLDQGLQFLIQYYNGEERAKGNILERFSAQQFPDLHSELNLSSLELGDSALYFCASSVDRRPGELFFGEGSRLTVL.

This clone came up a few times. This CDR3 is CASSPDRVYGYTF. CDR3 coding DNA: TGTGCCAGCAGCCCGGACAGGGTCTATGGCTACACCTTC. This rearrangement joins TRBV5-6 to TRBJ1-2, with 8 bases lining up with TRBD1. This CDR3 is 13 amino acids long. V was pared by 4 bases and J by 4 bases, with 3 bases of the junction left unmatched. Germline CDR1 reads SGHDT; CDR2 reads YYEEEE.